This record covers a single TCR beta chain. The antigen is not known. This entry is derived from a study of T cells in Graves' hyperthyroidism and ophthalmopathy. Study results and limitations: Blood held most thyroid clonotypes expanded above 0.001 frequency. A model built on 13 V-J features separated ophthalmopathy from stable hyperthyroidism.

The V gene end was trimmed by 4 bases and the J gene end by 7 bases; junction bases not matched to a gene: 8. This CDR3 comprises 14 residues. Germline V gene lookup returns CDR1 ENHRY and CDR2 SYGVKD. Using RNA transcripts as the source, TCR beta CDR3 regions were amplified. TCR CDR3 underwent first-round RT-PCR with the HTBI primer set. TCRdb redid the calling of the multiplex PCR reads with MiXCR, one entry per CDR3 protein. The sample includes around 540,000 distinct CDR3 sequences, just over 45% of them seen just once. Diagnosis rested on symptoms, serum thyroxine and TRAb, thyroid ultrasound, and orbital computed tomography.

Sequencing was done on a sample of peripheral blood or thyroid tissue (not recorded which). The sequence came from a woman younger than 30 with Graves' hyperthyroidism. The chain links TRBV10-3 to TRBJ2-5; TRBD1 aligns across 8 bases. CDR3 nucleotide sequence: TGTGCCATCAGTGCCGTCAGGGGGCAGGTGACCCAGTACTTC. It specifies CAISAVRGQVTQYF.